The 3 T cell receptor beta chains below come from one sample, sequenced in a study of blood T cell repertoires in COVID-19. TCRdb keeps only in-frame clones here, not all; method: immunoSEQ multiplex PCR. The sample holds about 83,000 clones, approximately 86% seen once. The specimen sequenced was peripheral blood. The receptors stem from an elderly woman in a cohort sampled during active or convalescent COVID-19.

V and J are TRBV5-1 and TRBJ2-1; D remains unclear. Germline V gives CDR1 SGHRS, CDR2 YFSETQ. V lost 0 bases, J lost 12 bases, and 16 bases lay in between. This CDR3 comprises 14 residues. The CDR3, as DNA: TGCGCCAGCAGCTTGGACCCAGAGGTAGCTTGGCAGTTCTTC. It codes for CASSLDPEVAWQFF.

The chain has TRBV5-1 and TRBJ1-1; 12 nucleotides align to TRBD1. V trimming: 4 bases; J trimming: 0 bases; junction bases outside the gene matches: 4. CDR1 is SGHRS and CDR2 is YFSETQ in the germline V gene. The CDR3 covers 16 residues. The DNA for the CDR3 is TGCGCCAGCAGCACGGGACAGGGGGCGTTGAACACTGAAGCTTTCTTT. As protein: CASSTGQGALNTEAFF. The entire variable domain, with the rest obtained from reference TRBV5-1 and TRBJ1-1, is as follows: KAGVTQTPRYLIKTRGQQVTLSCSPISGHRSVSWYQQTPGQGLQFLFEYFSETQRNKGNFPGRFSGRQFSNSRSEMNVSTLELGDSALYLCASSTGQGALNTEAFFGQGTRLTVV.

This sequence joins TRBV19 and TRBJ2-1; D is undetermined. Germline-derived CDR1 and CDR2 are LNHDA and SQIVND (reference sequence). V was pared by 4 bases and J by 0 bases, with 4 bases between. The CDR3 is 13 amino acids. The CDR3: CASSTSSYNEQFF. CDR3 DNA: TGTGCCAGTAGTACGAGCTCCTACAATGAGCAGTTCTTC. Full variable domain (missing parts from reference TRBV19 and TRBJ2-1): DGGITQSPKYLFRKEGQNVTLSCEQNLNHDAMYWYRQDPGQGLRLIYYSQIVNDFQKGDIAEGYSVSREKKESFPLTVTSAQKNPTAFYLCASSTSSYNEQFFGPGTRLTVL.